These 17 T cell receptor beta chains originate from one sample sequenced in a study of human T cells and chemical hapten exposure. Time point in this sample: healthy volunteer bleed at 6 weeks. It was unfractionated whole blood from which total RNA was extracted. TCRdb independently ran MiXCR on the RACE reads; one entry per CDR3 protein. Of around 65,000 distinct CDR3 sequences listed, around 6.1% were seen once; the top ten hold 3.4%. Sequenced input: whole blood. All receptors derive from a female donor in good health. Some clones in this sample may be carry-over from other donors' samples.

This clonotype was observed many times. J is TRBJ2-3 and V is TRBV20-1; 8 bases fit TRBD2. Germline V CDR1 and CDR2: DFQATT, SNEGSKA (reference sequence). This CDR3 contains 13 residues. CDR3 DNA sequence: TGCAGCATAGCGGGGACGAGCACAGATACGCAGTATTTT. Translation gives CSIAGTSTDTQYF.

Many counts were recorded for this clonotype. The genes are TRBV5-1 and TRBJ2-3; 8 bases align to TRBD2. J gave up 4 bases and V 4 bases, and 8 bases lay outside the gene matches. Germline values: CDR1 SGHRS, CDR2 YFSETQ. This CDR3 comprises 15 residues. The CDR3 DNA sequence: TGCGCCAGCAGCACGAGCGGGAGCCGTCCAGATACGCAGTATTTT. Protein: CASSTSGSRPDTQYF.

The table lists this clonotype with many counts. V is TRBV20-1 and J is TRBJ2-7; D is unresolved. The V gene lost 1 base and the J gene lost 3 bases, with 13 bases spanning the gap. The CDR3 has 14 amino acids. Per the germline V gene, CDR1 is DFQATT and CDR2 is SNEGSKA (reference sequence). CDR3 amino acids: CSARVTGGVYEQYF. In nucleotides, the CDR3 is TGCAGTGCTAGAGTCACCGGTGGGGTCTACGAGCAGTACTTC.

This chain connects TRBV24-1 to TRBJ2-1; TRBD2 matches 9 bases. This CDR3 comprises 13 residues. Per germline, CDR1 KGHDR and CDR2 SFDVKD. The trim removed 8 bases at V and 5 bases at J, leaving 3 bases unmatched. This CDR3 reads CATKASGNNEQFF. For the CDR3, the DNA is TGTGCCACCAAGGCTAGCGGGAACAATGAGCAGTTCTTC.

In this sample, this clonotype turned up many times. The chain links TRBV29-1 to TRBJ2-3; D not certain. V gave up 1 base and J gave up 9 bases, with 11 bases separating them. This CDR3 has 12 amino acids. CDR1 and CDR2 from the germline V gene are SQVTM and ANQGSEA. CDR3 region: CSVEGLEKTQYF. The CDR3 nucleotides read TGCAGCGTTGAAGGTTTGGAGAAGACGCAGTATTTT.

The J gene is TRBJ2-2, the V gene TRBV7-2; TRBD2 matches 7 bases. This CDR3 region has 16 residues. Germline V gene sequence: CDR1 SGHTA, CDR2 FQGNSA. Germline trimming cut 5 bases from V and 6 bases from J; bases unmatched to any gene: 12. The CDR3 sequence is CASSDPTSILAGELFF. The CDR3 DNA reads TGTGCCAGCAGCGACCCGACTAGCATCCTGGCCGGGGAGCTGTTTTTT. Based on the CDR3 plus reference TRBV7-2 and TRBJ2-2, the full variable domain is GAGVSQSPSNKVTEKGKDVELRCDPISGHTALYWYRQSLGQGLEFLIYFQGNSAPDKSGLPSDRFSAERTGGSVSTLTIQRTQQEDSAVYLCASSDPTSILAGELFFGEGSRLTVL.

This clonotype has at least ten counts. This rearrangement joins TRBV20-1 to TRBJ2-7; D possibly corresponds to TRBD2 (6 bases). CDR1 and CDR2 from the germline V gene are DFQATT and SNEGSKA (reference sequence). CDR3 length: 12 residues. V shed 3 bases and J shed 5 bases, with 11 bases lying between them. The CDR3 reads CSARGGVDEQYF. The CDR3, as DNA: TGCAGTGCTAGGGGGGGAGTCGACGAGCAGTACTTC.

This clonotype was observed many times. The chain has TRBV4-3 and TRBJ1-3; D ambiguous. From germline, CDR1 is LGHNA and CDR2 YSLEER. The CDR3 runs 17 residues. V was cut by 0 bases and J by 0 bases, with 12 bases left in between. The CDR3 DNA reads as TGCGCCAGCAGCCAAGATCGCAGCGTGGTCTCTGGAAACACCATATATTTT. It translates to CASSQDRSVVSGNTIYF.

The chain carries TRBV20-1 and TRBJ2-7; 13 nucleotides line up with TRBD2. Germline trimming cut 4 bases from V and 5 bases from J; bases unmatched to any gene: 8. This CDR3 is 15 amino acids long. Germline V gives CDR1 DFQATT, CDR2 SNEGSKA (reference sequence). In DNA form, the CDR3 reads TGCAGTGCTATAGTATTAGGACTAGCGGGAGACGAGCAGTACTTC. Its protein product is CSAIVLGLAGDEQYF.

This clonotype showed up many times. The chain joins TRBV25-1 to TRBJ2-3, with 7 bases that match TRBD1. With V trimmed by 3 bases and J by 5 bases, 11 bases remained unmatched. CDR3 size: 16 residues. CDR1 MGHDK and CDR2 SYGVNS come from the germline V gene. For the CDR3, the DNA is TGTGCCAGCAGTGAGGCGACAGGGAGAATAGGAGATACGCAGTATTTT. As protein: CASSEATGRIGDTQYF.

This clonotype showed up many times. CDR3 loop: CSAPTSGQETQYF. CDR3 bases: TGCAGTGCCCCGACTAGCGGACAAGAGACCCAGTACTTC. V usage is TRBV20-1 and J usage is TRBJ2-5; 9 bases line up with TRBD2. The V gene's germline CDR1 is DFQATT and CDR2 SNEGSKA (reference sequence). The CDR3 runs 13 residues. V lost 6 bases, J lost 2 bases, and 4 bases stayed unmatched.

The CDR3 loop reads CASHRDGNQPQHF. The CDR3 DNA sequence: TGTGCCAGCCACCGGGACGGCAATCAGCCCCAGCATTTT. The V and J genes are TRBV2 and TRBJ1-5; tentatively, D is TRBD1 (5 bases). Germline V lookup: CDR1 SNHLY, CDR2 FYNNEI. The CDR3 is made up of 13 amino acids. Trimming cost V 8 bases and J 2 bases, with 10 bases left between them.

This clonotype was found many times. This chain uses TRBV16 with TRBJ1-5; D remains ambiguous. This CDR3 contains 14 residues. CDR1 and CDR2 from the germline V gene are KGHSY and FQNENV. Trimming stripped 4 bases from V and 5 bases from J, with 12 bases between. The CDR3 spells CASSPRNSDQPQHF. The CDR3 region has the DNA TGTGCCAGCAGCCCTCGGAACAGTGATCAGCCCCAGCATTTT.

There are many counts of this clonotype. V and J are TRBV4-2 and TRBJ1-1, with D unclear. V was pared by 4 bases and J by 0 bases, with 3 bases between. The germline V gene has CDR1 LGHNA and CDR2 YNFKEQ. The CDR3 loop spans 12 amino acids. The DNA of the CDR3 is TGTGCCAGCAGCCGATTGAACACTGAAGCTTTCTTT. Translated, it gives CASSRLNTEAFF.

This clonotype was counted many times. The genes are TRBV7-2 and TRBJ2-3, with 8 bases fitting TRBD2. This CDR3 contains 15 residues. V lost 5 bases and J lost 3; bases outside the gene matches: 7. Germline CDR1 is SGHTA and CDR2 is FQGNSA. CDR3 region: CASSATGLVTDTQYF. The CDR3 DNA reads as TGTGCCAGCAGCGCGACGGGACTAGTAACAGATACGCAGTATTTT. Using reference TRBV7-2 and TRBJ2-3 for the parts outside the CDR3, the full variable domain is GAGVSQSPSNKVTEKGKDVELRCDPISGHTALYWYRQSLGQGLEFLIYFQGNSAPDKSGLPSDRFSAERTGGSVSTLTIQRTQQEDSAVYLCASSATGLVTDTQYFGPGTRLTVL.

This clonotype was recorded at least ten times. This chain uses TRBV11-2 with TRBJ2-1; the D is unclear. In germline, CDR1 is SGHAT, CDR2 FQNNGV. The CDR3 contains 13 residues. Trimming pared 0 bases from V and 8 bases from J, leaving 8 bases between. The CDR3 sequence is CASSLDQPYEQFF. The DNA of the CDR3 is TGTGCCAGCAGCTTAGATCAGCCCTATGAGCAGTTCTTC.

This chain joins TRBV12-3 or TRBV12-4 and TRBJ2-5; 11 nucleotides line up with TRBD2. The junction had 4 bases not matched to a gene; V was cut back by 5 bases and J by 2 bases. The CDR3 is 15 amino acids. CDR3 nucleotide sequence: TGTGCCAGCAGTGGGGGACTAGCGGCGCAAGAGACCCAGTACTTC. Translation gives CASSGGLAAQETQYF.